Below, 9 T cell receptor beta chains from the same sample are listed, as sequenced in a study of shared clonotypes between healthy human individuals. Terminally differentiated effector memory CD45RA+ cells were excluded by CCR7 positive selection of CD45RO-negative cells. Method: immunoSEQ multiplex PCR; TCRdb's copy keeps in-frame clones and lacks some. Of more than 2 million clones in the sample, about 95% were seen once. Sequenced sample: naive CD8+ T cells sorted from blood. These TCRs come from a man between 18 and 29 years old in good health.

The chain joins TRBV28 to TRBJ1-6; D ambiguous. The CDR3 runs to 13 residues. CDR1 MDHEN and CDR2 SYDVKM come from the germline V gene. The V end lost 3 bases, the J end lost 8 bases, and 8 bases lay between the germline ends. The CDR3 region is CASSFNGYSPLHF. In DNA form, the CDR3 reads TGTGCCAGCAGTTTTAACGGGTATTCACCCCTCCACTTT.

The chain recombines TRBV10-3 with TRBJ2-1; D may be TRBD1 or TRBD2 (5 bases each). The CDR3 is 15 residues long. The V gene lost 3 bases and the J gene lost 1 base, with 10 bases spanning the gap. Per the germline V gene, CDR1 is ENHRY and CDR2 is SYGVKD. For the CDR3, the DNA is TGTGCCATCAGTGATGTGGGGGAATCCTACAATGAGCAGTTCTTC. Translating gives CAISDVGESYNEQFF.

The chain recombines TRBV7-9 with TRBJ2-1; TRBD2 matches 7 bases. With V trimmed by 3 bases and J by 12 bases, 14 bases remained unmatched. Germline CDR1 and CDR2: SEHNR and FQNEAQ (reference sequence). This CDR3 is 15 amino acids long. The CDR3 DNA reads TGTGCCAGCAGCTTCTTAGCGGGCAGCGCAGAGGTGCAGTTCTTC. Residues: CASSFLAGSAEVQFF.

For the CDR3, the DNA is TGTGCCAGCAGCCTAGACCCATCAGCCCAGCATTTT. Protein: CASSLDPSAQHF. V and J are TRBV5-4 and TRBJ1-5, with D unclear. The V gene lost 4 bases and the J gene lost 11 bases, with 13 bases spanning the gap. The CDR3 contains 12 residues. The V gene's germline CDR1 is SGHNT and CDR2 YYREEE (reference sequence).

In the case of this clone: Other DNA sequences in the sample encode the same CDR3. The CDR3 protein is CSVVDTGELFF. The CDR3 DNA follows: TGCAGCGTTGTAGATACCGGGGAGCTGTTTTTT. The chain combines TRBV29-1 with TRBJ2-2, with D unclear. The CDR3 is 11 amino acids. Germline V lookup: CDR1 SQVTM, CDR2 ANQGSEA. Trimming removed 4 bases at V and 5 bases at J, with 5 bases between.

This clone was observed a handful of times. The sample holds other DNA sequences that translate to the same CDR3. The chain carries TRBV4-1 and TRBJ2-7; tentatively, D is TRBD1 (5 bases). The germline V gene has CDR1 MGHRA and CDR2 YSYEKL. Between the trimmed V and J ends, which lost 3 bases and 3 bases, there was a span of 9 bases. The CDR3 has 13 amino acids. The CDR3 nucleotides read TGCGCCAGCAGCCAGACAGTCAGCTACGAGCAGTACTTC. Translation: CASSQTVSYEQYF.

The rearrangement joins TRBV2 to TRBJ2-3, with 9 bases fitting TRBD1. Germline assignment: CDR1 SNHLY and CDR2 FYNNEI. This CDR3 contains 14 residues. V lost 7 bases to trimming and J lost 2 bases; unmatched junction nucleotides: 4. Here the CDR3 DNA reads TGTGCCAGCACCGGGACAGGGTTCACAGATACGCAGTATTTT. Protein product: CASTGTGFTDTQYF.

The chain employs TRBV27 and TRBJ2-7; D gene ambiguous. The CDR3 loop spans 13 amino acids. Trimming took 5 bases from V and 0 from J, leaving 8 bases between them. Germline CDR1 reads MNHEY; CDR2 reads SMNVEV (reference sequence). The CDR3 region is CASSDDFSYEQYF. In nucleotides, the CDR3 is TGTGCCAGCAGTGACGACTTCTCCTACGAGCAGTACTTC.

The chain couples TRBV7-9 to TRBJ1-1, with a weak D call TRBD1 (6 bases). The germline V and J ends were trimmed by 2 bases and 3 bases, with 13 bases remaining between them. The CDR3 runs 15 residues. Germline CDR1 reads SEHNR; CDR2 reads FQNEAQ (reference sequence). The CDR3 DNA reads as TGTGCCAGCAGCTTATTTCTGGGGGCAGACACTGAAGCTTTCTTT. Protein product: CASSLFLGADTEAFF.